The following is a T cell receptor (beta chain) sequence with its context. What it binds is not known. The data stem from a study of T cells after yellow fever vaccination. Study results and limitations: Weaker, the secondary response had a peak occurring faster, on day 5 versus 15. Among primary-vaccination clones, most reappeared after the booster, at approximately 97% for CD4 and 88% for CD8.

TCRdb redid the calling of the 5' RACE reads with MiXCR, one entry per CDR3 protein. This table has under 600,000 distinct CDR3 sequences, about 13% appearing once. The clonotype was recovered from a man aged 25-40 years who received the YFV17D yellow fever vaccine. The material was PBMCs, obtained on the day of the yellow fever booster vaccination.

CDR3: CASVYARRAGIQPQHF. The CDR3 bases are TGTGCCAGCGTATACGCTCGGAGGGCAGGGATACAGCCCCAGCATTTT. V usage is TRBV28 and J usage is TRBJ1-5, with D possibly matching TRBD1 (5 bases). The CDR3 consists of 16 residues. CDR1 is MDHEN and CDR2 is SYDVKM in the germline V gene. Trimming shortened V by 8 bases and J by 7 bases, and 24 bases separated the two germline ends.